This TCR beta chain was recorded in a study of T-cell reconstitution after alpha-beta-depleted transplantation in children. Germline CDR1 MGHDK, CDR2 SYGVNS. The CDR3 spans 12 residues. The V end was cut by 0 bases, the J end by 5 bases, with 5 bases between. Worth noting for this clonotype: With a much larger clone just one base away, this may be a read error.

Researchers prepared the TCRbeta library using unique molecular identifiers, the study reports. MiXCR, applied by TCRdb to the PCR reads, yields one record per CDR3 protein. The sample contains 220,000 or so distinct CDR3 sequences, 6.5% to 10% of which appear only once. Here the sequenced sample was PBMCs, mostly from graft donor cells, taken 180 days after TCRalphabeta/CD19-depleted stem cell transplant. The rearrangement links TRBV25-1 to TRBJ2-7; D is unclear. The source is a male patient between 10 and 17 years old who had a stem cell transplant for acute lymphoblastic leukemia, so the T cells may come from the graft donor. CDR3 sequence: CASSEYNNEQYF. CDR3 nucleotide sequence: TGTGCCAGCAGTGAATACAACAACGAGCAGTACTTC.